The following is a T cell receptor beta chain sequence with its context. No antigen is known for it. Russia was home to the donors, healthy Caucasian individuals aged about 6 to 90. These data come from a study of blood T cells in healthy people across ages. Through a sample-barcoded 5' primer and a J-beta primer mix, a second PCR was run for roughly 6 to 11 cycles. TCRdb processed the 5' RACE reads anew with MiXCR; each CDR3 protein has one entry. Of some 1.7 million distinct CDR3 sequences in the sample, 28% are singletons; the top ten hold roughly 8.2%. V was pared by 4 bases and J by 2 bases, with 12 bases between. Per the germline V gene, CDR1 is SGHKS and CDR2 is YYEKEE (reference sequence). This CDR3 has 14 amino acids. The study, taken as a whole, reports: Older individuals had lower TCR beta diversity per million T cells (the decline was roughly linear).

This chain connects TRBV5-5 to TRBJ1-1; D remains ambiguous. Sequenced input: blood. The origin of this receptor is a woman in her 30s in good health. The CDR3 nucleotides read TGTGCCAGCAGCGCGGACCGACCTAACACTGAAGCTTTCTTT. It encodes CASSADRPNTEAFF.